These 8 T cell receptor beta chains came from one sample sequenced in a study of PD-L1 blockade in urothelial cancer. The repertoire was sequenced with immunoSEQ multiplex PCR; TCRdb's copy has only in-frame clones and lacks some. The table has about 45,000 clones, about nine tenths seen once; the top ten hold roughly 3.9%. This specimen consisted of PBMCs, obtained around atezolizumab (anti-PD-L1) treatment. Source of these receptors: a man older than 75 with urothelial cancer.

This clone was seen a single time. The rearrangement links TRBV6-1 to TRBJ1-2; D uncertain. The CDR3 runs to 13 residues. Between the trimmed V and J ends, which lost 1 base and 8 bases, there was a span of 11 bases. CDR1 is MNHNS, CDR2 SASEGT, per germline. The CDR3 coding sequence is TGTGCCAGCAGTGAAGGAGTCTATGAAGGCTACACCTTC. Translating it yields CASSEGVYEGYTF.

The chain joins TRBV30 to TRBJ2-3, with TRBD2 matching over 12 bases. Germline assignment: CDR1 GTSNPN and CDR2 SVGIG (reference sequence). After removal of 5 bases from V and 2 bases from J, the junction contained 5 bases not matched to a gene. The CDR3 runs to 15 residues. The CDR3 DNA sequence: TGTGCCTGGTCTAGCGGGAGGGCCAACACAGATACGCAGTATTTT. It codes for CAWSSGRANTDTQYF.

The rearrangement uses TRBV18 and TRBJ1-1, with TRBD1 matching over 7 bases. This CDR3 has 14 residues. Unmatched junction bases numbered 2, after V lost 3 bases and J lost 1 base. Germline loops: CDR1 KGHSH, CDR2 LQKENI. The CDR3 DNA reads as TGTGCCAGCTCACCGGGACAGCCGAACACTGAAGCTTTCTTT. Encoded protein: CASSPGQPNTEAFF.

CDR3 sequence (DNA): TGTGCCAGCCATCGGGCTAACTATGGCTACACCTTC. Translation gives CASHRANYGYTF. The chain is built from TRBV18 and TRBJ1-2; D unclear. V gave up 8 bases and J gave up 0 bases, with 7 bases separating them. The germline gives CDR1 KGHSH, CDR2 LQKENI. The CDR3 is made up of 12 amino acids.

The chain employs TRBV11-3 and TRBJ2-1, with TRBD2 matching over 11 bases. Per germline, CDR1 SGHNT and CDR2 YENEEA. V lost 0 bases, J lost 4 bases, and 2 bases stayed unmatched. The CDR3 has 16 amino acids. This chain's CDR3 is CASSLEGTSGYNEQFF. The CDR3 DNA sequence: TGTGCCAGCAGCTTAGAAGGGACTAGCGGATACAATGAGCAGTTCTTC.

V is TRBV5-1 and J is TRBJ2-1, with D unclear. The V and J ends lost 5 bases and 1 base respectively, with 7 bases between them. The CDR3 consists of 13 residues. Per germline, CDR1 SGHRS and CDR2 YFSETQ. In nucleotides, the CDR3 is TGCGCCAGCAGGTTCGAGTCCTACAATGAGCAGTTCTTC. It codes for CASRFESYNEQFF.

The chain links TRBV19 to TRBJ1-1; TRBD1 aligns across 7 bases. CDR1 is LNHDA and CDR2 is SQIVND in the germline V gene (reference sequence). The CDR3 spans 15 residues. Trimming at V came to 7 bases and at J to 1 base, leaving 9 bases not matched to a gene. In DNA, the CDR3 is TGTGCCAGTATCCCACAGGGGTCGGGGAACACTGAAGCTTTCTTT. It codes for CASIPQGSGNTEAFF.

The chain employs TRBV30 and TRBJ1-2; 9 positions match TRBD1. CDR3 length: 15 residues. Germline CDR1 and CDR2: GTSNPN and SVGIG (reference sequence). Unmatched junction bases numbered 8, after V lost 1 base and J lost 5 bases. CDR3 region: CAWSAPDRGTYGYTF. The CDR3 DNA sequence: TGTGCCTGGAGTGCCCCAGACAGGGGGACTTATGGCTACACCTTC. The whole variable domain, filled in from reference TRBV30 and TRBJ1-2, reads SQTIHQWPATLVQPVGSPLSLECTVEGTSNPNLYWYRQAAGRGLQLLFYSVGIGQISSEVPQNLSASRPQDRQFILSSKKLLLSDSGFYLCAWSAPDRGTYGYTFGSGTRLTVV.